Given below is one T cell receptor beta chain in context. The antigen is undetermined. Using the 5' RACE reads, TCRdb records one entry per CDR3 protein without DNA. This sample's clone table lists hundreds of thousands of distinct CDR3 sequences. This sample is drawn from a study of monozygotic twins with inflammatory bowel disease. General study findings and limits: None of the different T cell subtypes could be distinguished from one another.

This TCR was sampled from a human donor with ulcerative colitis or Crohn's disease, or a healthy co-twin of an affected twin (not recorded which). Sequencing was carried out using blood.

The CDR3 loop reads CSAEARTGVFYGYTF. V is TRBV20-1 and J is TRBJ1-2; TCRdb's D call, TRBD1, is unchecked because there is no DNA. The CDR3 is made up of 15 amino acids. CDR1 DFQATT and CDR2 SNEGSKA come from the germline V gene (reference sequence).